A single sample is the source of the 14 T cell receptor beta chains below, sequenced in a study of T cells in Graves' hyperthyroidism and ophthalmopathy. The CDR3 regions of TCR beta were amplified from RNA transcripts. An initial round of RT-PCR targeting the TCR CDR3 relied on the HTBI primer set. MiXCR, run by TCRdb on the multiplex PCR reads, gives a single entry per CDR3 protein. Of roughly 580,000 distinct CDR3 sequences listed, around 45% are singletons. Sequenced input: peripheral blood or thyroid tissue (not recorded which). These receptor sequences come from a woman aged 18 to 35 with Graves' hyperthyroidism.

CDR3 sequence: CASTRYYSNQPQHF. The DNA of the CDR3 is TGTGCCAGCACCCGGTACTATAGCAATCAGCCCCAGCATTTT. The chain links TRBV7-9 to TRBJ1-5, with D unclear. CDR3 length: 14 residues. Germline loops: CDR1 SEHNR, CDR2 FQNEAQ (reference sequence). Trimming pared 7 bases from V and 0 bases from J, leaving 10 bases between.

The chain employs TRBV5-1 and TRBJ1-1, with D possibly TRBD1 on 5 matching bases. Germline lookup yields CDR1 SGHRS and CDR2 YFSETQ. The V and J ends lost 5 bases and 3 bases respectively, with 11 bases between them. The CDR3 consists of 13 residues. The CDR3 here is CASSGGWDTEAFF. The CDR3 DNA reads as TGCGCCAGCAGTGGGGGGTGGGACACTGAAGCTTTCTTT.

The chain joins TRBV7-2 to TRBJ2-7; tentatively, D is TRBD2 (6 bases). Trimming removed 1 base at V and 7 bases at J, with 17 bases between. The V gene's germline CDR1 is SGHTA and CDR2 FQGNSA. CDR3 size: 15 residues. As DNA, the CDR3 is TGTGCCAGCAGCTTAGTGGGTGGCGGGGCCGGTGAGCAGTACTTC. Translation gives CASSLVGGGAGEQYF.

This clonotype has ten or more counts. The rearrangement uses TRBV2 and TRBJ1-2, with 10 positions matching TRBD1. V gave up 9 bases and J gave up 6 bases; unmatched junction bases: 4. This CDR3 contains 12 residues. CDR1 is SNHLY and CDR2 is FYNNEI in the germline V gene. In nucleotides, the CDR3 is TGTGCCAGGGCCGGACAGGGGGATGGCTACACCTTC. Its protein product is CARAGQGDGYTF. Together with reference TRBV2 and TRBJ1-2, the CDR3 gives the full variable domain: EPEVTQTPSHQVTQMGQEVILRCVPISNHLYFYWYRQILGQKVEFLVSFYNNEISEKSEIFDDQFSVERPDGSNFTLKIRSTKLEDSAMYFCARAGQGDGYTFGSGTRLTVV.

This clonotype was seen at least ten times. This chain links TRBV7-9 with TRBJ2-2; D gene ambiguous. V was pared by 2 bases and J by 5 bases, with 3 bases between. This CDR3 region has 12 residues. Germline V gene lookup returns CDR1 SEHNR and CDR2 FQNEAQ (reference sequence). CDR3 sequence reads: CASSLMTGELFF. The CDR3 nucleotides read TGTGCCAGCAGCTTAATGACCGGGGAGCTGTTTTTT.

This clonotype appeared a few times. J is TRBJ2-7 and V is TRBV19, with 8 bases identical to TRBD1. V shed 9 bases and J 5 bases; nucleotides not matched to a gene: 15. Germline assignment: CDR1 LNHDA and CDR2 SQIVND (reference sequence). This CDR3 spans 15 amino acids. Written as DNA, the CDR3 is TGTGCCAGCAGTCCCACGGACAGGGATCGGCACGAGCAGTACTTC. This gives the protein CASSPTDRDRHEQYF.

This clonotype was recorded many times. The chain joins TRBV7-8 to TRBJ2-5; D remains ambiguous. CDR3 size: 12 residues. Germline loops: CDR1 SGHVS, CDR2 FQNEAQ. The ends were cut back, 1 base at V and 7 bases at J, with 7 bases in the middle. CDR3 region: CASSLGSGTQYF. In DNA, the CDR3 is TGTGCCAGCAGCTTAGGCTCTGGGACCCAGTACTTC.

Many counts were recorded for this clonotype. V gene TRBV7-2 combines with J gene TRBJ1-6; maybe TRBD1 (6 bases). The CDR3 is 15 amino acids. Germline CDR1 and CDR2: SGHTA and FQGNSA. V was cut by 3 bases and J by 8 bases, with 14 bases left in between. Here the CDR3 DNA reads TGTGCCAGCAGCTTTGGGGGCTACGATGATTCACCCCTCCACTTT. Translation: CASSFGGYDDSPLHF.

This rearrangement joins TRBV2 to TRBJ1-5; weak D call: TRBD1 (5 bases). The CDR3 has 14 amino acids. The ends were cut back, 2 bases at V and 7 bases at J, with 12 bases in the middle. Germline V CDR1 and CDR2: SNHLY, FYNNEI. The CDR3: CASSEWRAGQPQHF. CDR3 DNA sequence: TGTGCCAGCAGTGAATGGAGGGCAGGGCAGCCCCAGCATTTT.

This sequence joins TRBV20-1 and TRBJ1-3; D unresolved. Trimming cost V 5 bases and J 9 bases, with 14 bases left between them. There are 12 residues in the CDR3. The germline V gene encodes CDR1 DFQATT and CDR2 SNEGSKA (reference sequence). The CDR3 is CSAPAGRRTIYF. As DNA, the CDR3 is TGCAGTGCTCCGGCGGGCCGGCGCACCATATATTTT.

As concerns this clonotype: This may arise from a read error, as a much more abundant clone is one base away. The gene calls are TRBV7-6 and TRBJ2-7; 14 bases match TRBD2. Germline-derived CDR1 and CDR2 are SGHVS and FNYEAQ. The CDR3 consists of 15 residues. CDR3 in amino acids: CAGSSGLAGVYEQYF. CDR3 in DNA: TGTGCCGGCAGCTCGGGACTAGCGGGAGTCTACGAGCAGTACTTC.

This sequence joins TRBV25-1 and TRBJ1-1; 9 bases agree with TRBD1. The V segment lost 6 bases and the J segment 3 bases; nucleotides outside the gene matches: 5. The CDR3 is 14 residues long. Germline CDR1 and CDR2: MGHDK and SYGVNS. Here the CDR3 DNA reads TGTGCCAGCAGGCGGACAGGGGATGACACTGAAGCTTTCTTT. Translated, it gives CASRRTGDDTEAFF. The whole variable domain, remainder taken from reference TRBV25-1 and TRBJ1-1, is EADIYQTPRYLVIGTGKKITLECSQTMGHDKMYWYQQDPGMELHLIHYSYGVNSTEKGDLSSESTVSRIRTEHFPLTLESARPSHTSQYLCASRRTGDDTEAFFGQGTRLTVV.

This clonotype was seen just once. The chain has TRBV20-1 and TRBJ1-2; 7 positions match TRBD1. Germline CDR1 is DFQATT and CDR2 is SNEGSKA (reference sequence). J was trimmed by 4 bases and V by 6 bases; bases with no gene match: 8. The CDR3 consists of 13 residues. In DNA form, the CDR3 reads TGCAGTGCGCCTACAGGGGTTAGCTATGGCTACACCTTC. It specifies CSAPTGVSYGYTF.

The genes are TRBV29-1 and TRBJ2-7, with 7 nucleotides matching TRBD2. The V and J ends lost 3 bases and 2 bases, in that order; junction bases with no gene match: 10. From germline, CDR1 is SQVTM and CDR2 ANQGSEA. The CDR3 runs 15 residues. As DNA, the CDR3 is TGCAGCGTTGAGGGGCCTAGCGGAAGAGCCTACGAGCAGTACTTC. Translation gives CSVEGPSGRAYEQYF.